Below, 8 T cell receptor beta chains from the same sample are listed, as sequenced in a study of Tregs in tolerant kidney transplant recipients (dated by TCRdb to between 2018 and 2020). Library preparation used the immunoSEQ multiplex PCR assay. In TCRdb, the immuneACCESS table is reduced to in-frame sequences with V and J assigned. These tables do not hold every clone; where another copy was compared, an unresolved V gene accounts for under half, and the others remain unexplained. Across this sample there are tens of thousands of clones, with over 85% seen only once. 1.6% of the sample goes to the ten largest clones. The transplants used related donors along with nonmyeloablative bone marrow transplantation, and in the human trials mixed chimerism was transient. The specimen comprised CD4+ T cells from blood (PBMCs), sampled 12 months after the transplant. The receptor source for this set is a human patient who received a combined kidney and bone marrow transplant. After a transplant, the donor of the graft may account for some T cells.

The gene calls are TRBV18 and TRBJ2-2, with 12 bases matching TRBD1. CDR1 is KGHSH and CDR2 is LQKENI in the germline V gene. V dropped 0 bases and J dropped 6; count of bases not matched to a gene: 2. The CDR3 is made up of 16 amino acids. CDR3 DNA: TGTGCCAGCTCACCACCGGGACAGGGGGCCTCCGGGGAGCTGTTTTTT. Translation gives CASSPPGQGASGELFF.

This chain connects TRBV11-3 to TRBJ1-2; 9 nucleotides agree with TRBD1. CDR1 and CDR2 (germline): SGHNT, YENEEA. V dropped 6 bases and J dropped 7; count of bases not matched to a gene: 6. The CDR3 has 13 residues. CDR3 nucleotide sequence: TGTGCCAGCAGACCCACAGGGGGCATTGGCTACACCTTC. It encodes CASRPTGGIGYTF.

The rearrangement joins TRBV5-1 to TRBJ2-7, with D possibly TRBD1 on 5 matching bases. The CDR3 is 17 residues long. Germline V gene lookup returns CDR1 SGHRS and CDR2 YFSETQ. V was pared by 0 bases and J by 2 bases, with 18 bases between. CDR3 coding DNA: TGCGCCAGCAGCTTGGATTATATGGTGGGCAGGGCCTACGAGCAGTACTTC. This sequence encodes CASSLDYMVGRAYEQYF.

The V gene is TRBV6-1, the J gene TRBJ1-4; D is perhaps TRBD1 (5 bases). The CDR3 consists of 14 residues. V was pared by 5 bases and J by 7 bases, with 14 bases between. The germline V gene encodes CDR1 MNHNS and CDR2 SASEGT. CDR3 region: CASSSGTRAEKLFF. The CDR3, as DNA: TGTGCCAGCAGTAGCGGGACGCGGGCTGAAAAACTGTTTTTT.

Comment on this clone: The same CDR3 also results from other DNA sequences found in this sample. The J gene is TRBJ1-6, the V gene TRBV7-2; D is unclear. V was cut by 6 bases and J by 4 bases, with 4 bases left in between. This CDR3 region has 12 residues. In germline, CDR1 is SGHTA, CDR2 FQGNSA. The CDR3 DNA sequence: TGTGCCAGCAGGCGTTATAATTCACCCCTCCACTTT. This encodes CASRRYNSPLHF. Full variable domain (missing parts from reference TRBV7-2 and TRBJ1-6): GAGVSQSPSNKVTEKGKDVELRCDPISGHTALYWYRQSLGQGLEFLIYFQGNSAPDKSGLPSDRFSAERTGGSVSTLTIQRTQQEDSAVYLCASRRYNSPLHFGNGTRLTVT.

The chain joins TRBV19 to TRBJ1-2; 8 nucleotides agree with TRBD1. This CDR3 spans 15 amino acids. Per germline, CDR1 LNHDA and CDR2 SQIVND (reference sequence). Unmatched junction bases numbered 9, after V lost 4 bases and J lost 5 bases. The CDR3 protein is CASSTGTGRDYGYTF. The CDR3 bases are TGTGCCAGTAGTACCGGGACAGGAAGGGATTATGGCTACACCTTC.

The rearrangement uses TRBV29-1 and TRBJ2-5; tentatively, D is TRBD2 (6 bases). Germline V gene sequence: CDR1 SQVTM, CDR2 ANQGSEA. This CDR3 spans 13 amino acids. V lost 7 bases to trimming and J lost 4 bases, with 16 bases between them. The CDR3 loop reads CSAEGSWGETQYF. DNA of the CDR3: TGCAGCGCGGAGGGTAGCTGGGGAGAGACCCAGTACTTC.

V and J are TRBV10-1 and TRBJ1-2, with 7 bases aligning to TRBD1. CDR3 length: 12 residues. Trimming removed 6 bases from V and 7 bases from J; junction bases left unmatched: 5. Germline CDR1 WNHNN, CDR2 SYGVQD (reference sequence). CDR3 DNA sequence: TGCGCCAGCAGCTACAGGGGTCGTGGCTACACCTTC. Its translation is CASSYRGRGYTF.